The 21 T cell receptor beta chains below come from one sample, sequenced in a study of patients and donors after allogeneic stem cell transplantation. A single record per CDR3 protein comes from TCRdb applying MiXCR to the RT-PCR reads. The repertoire holds over 150,000 distinct CDR3 sequences, approximately 41% seen once, with 33% in the top ten. Material: blood, either unsorted or a sorted T cell fraction (not recorded which). These receptors all come from a human donor who was either an allogeneic HSCT recipient or a stem cell or donor lymphocyte infusion donor (not recorded which). It is not recorded whose cells these are; they may come from a transplant donor.

The chain recombines TRBV20-1 with TRBJ1-5; 8 nucleotides agree with TRBD1. The CDR3 runs 15 residues. Germline lookup yields CDR1 DFQATT and CDR2 SNEGSKA (reference sequence). Losses at the gene ends were 4 bases for V and 4 bases for J; bases not matched to a gene: 9. The CDR3 DNA sequence: TGCAGTGCTATAGGGGATCAGGGGGCGAATCAGCCCCAGCATTTT. Translating it yields CSAIGDQGANQPQHF.

J is TRBJ1-1 and V is TRBV20-1; 9 bases fit TRBD1. This CDR3 spans 14 amino acids. In germline, CDR1 is DFQATT, CDR2 SNEGSKA (reference sequence). Losses at the gene ends were 0 bases for V and 10 bases for J; bases not matched to a gene: 9. The CDR3 nucleotides read TGCAGTGCTAGAGATATTGGACAGGGGACAATAGCTTTCTTT. The encoded protein is CSARDIGQGTIAFF.

This clonotype was observed once. The V call is TRBV27, the J call TRBJ1-2; D is possibly TRBD1 (6 bases). V lost 2 bases, J lost 5 bases, and 15 bases lay in between. CDR3 length equals 15 residues. The germline V gene has CDR1 MNHEY and CDR2 SMNVEV (reference sequence). The CDR3 reads CASSLLPQGEYGYTF. In nucleotides, the CDR3 is TGTGCCAGCAGTTTACTCCCACAGGGCGAATATGGCTACACCTTC.

In its sample, this clonotype was seen a few times. V usage is TRBV29-1 and J usage is TRBJ1-3, with 10 bases fitting TRBD1. Germline V gene lookup returns CDR1 SQVTM and CDR2 ANQGSEA. The CDR3 is made up of 15 amino acids. V gave up 7 bases and J gave up 2 bases; unmatched junction bases: 8. DNA for the CDR3: TGCAGCGCCTCGGTCGGACAGGGGGCTGGAAACACCATATATTTT. Protein sequence: CSASVGQGAGNTIYF.

In nucleotides, the CDR3 is TGCAGCGTTGAATTAAAGGGCCACGAGCAGTACTTC. Its translation is CSVELKGHEQYF. The V gene is TRBV29-1, the J gene TRBJ2-7; no clear D. Germline V gene lookup returns CDR1 SQVTM and CDR2 ANQGSEA. The CDR3 covers 12 residues. V gave up 2 bases and J gave up 5 bases, with 10 bases separating them.

This CDR3 reads CSVEGGSAYEQYF. The CDR3 coding sequence is TGCAGCGTTGAAGGGGGGAGCGCCTACGAGCAGTACTTC. The chain joins TRBV29-1 to TRBJ2-7; D tentatively reads TRBD1 or TRBD2 (5 bases each). V was cut by 1 base and J by 2 bases, with 9 bases left in between. Germline loops: CDR1 SQVTM, CDR2 ANQGSEA. The CDR3 runs to 13 residues.

Only a few counts were recorded for this clonotype. J is TRBJ1-1 and V is TRBV7-6; D is ambiguous. Germline lookup yields CDR1 SGHVS and CDR2 FNYEAQ. This CDR3 contains 13 residues. The V and J ends lost 1 base and 5 bases respectively, with 8 bases between them. DNA for the CDR3: TGTGCCAGCAGCTTAGGGTCAGGTACTGAAGCTTTCTTT. It translates to CASSLGSGTEAFF.

Only a few counts were recorded for this clonotype. The chain uses TRBV29-1 and TRBJ2-2; TRBD1 agrees at 7 bases. Trimming took 8 bases from V and 3 from J; bases not matched to a gene: 9. The CDR3 runs to 14 residues. Germline V gives CDR1 SQVTM, CDR2 ANQGSEA. CDR3 in DNA: TGCAGCTTCCGGACAGGACCTTACACCGGGGAGCTGTTTTTT. It translates to CSFRTGPYTGELFF.

This clonotype came up a few times. This chain links TRBV6-6 with TRBJ1-3; no definite D call. The V gene lost 0 bases and the J gene lost 0 bases, with 9 bases spanning the gap. There are 16 residues in the CDR3. Germline CDR1 and CDR2: MNHNY and SVGAGI (reference sequence). The CDR3 DNA reads TGTGCCAGCAGTTACTCGCAGGAACCCTCTGGAAACACCATATATTTT. Its protein product is CASSYSQEPSGNTIYF.

The V call is TRBV12-3 or TRBV12-4, the J call TRBJ1-2; perhaps TRBD1 as D (5 bases). The CDR3 runs 17 residues. V was shortened by 4 bases and J by 6 bases, with 24 bases between the two germline ends. The CDR3 region is CASSSFPGEGAINGYTF. In DNA form, the CDR3 reads TGTGCCAGCAGTTCCTTCCCGGGGGAAGGTGCTATTAATGGCTACACCTTC.

This clonotype was seen repeatedly, ten times or more. The V and J genes are TRBV2 and TRBJ1-1; no clear D. The CDR3 runs 13 residues. CDR1 SNHLY and CDR2 FYNNEI come from the germline V gene. V was pared by 2 bases and J by 4 bases, with 8 bases between. The CDR3 reads CASSERRTTEAFF. As DNA, the CDR3 is TGTGCCAGCAGTGAACGCAGGACCACTGAAGCTTTCTTT.

The sample holds a few counts of this clonotype. The chain employs TRBV30 and TRBJ1-2; D is unclear. Germline CDR1 GTSNPN, CDR2 SVGIG (reference sequence). This CDR3 has 11 residues. V shed 2 bases and J shed 8 bases, with 9 bases lying between them. CDR3 loop: CAWSPPRGYTF. The CDR3 nucleotides are TGTGCCTGGAGTCCCCCCCGAGGCTACACCTTC.

This chain joins TRBV20-1 and TRBJ2-1; D might be TRBD1 or TRBD2, each matching 5 bases. In germline, CDR1 is DFQATT, CDR2 SNEGSKA (reference sequence). V was pared by 6 bases and J by 2 bases, with 14 bases between. The CDR3 runs to 14 residues. The chain's CDR3 is CSARGGFPYNEQFF. The CDR3 DNA reads TGCAGTGCGAGGGGTGGGTTCCCCTACAATGAGCAGTTCTTC.

In this sample, this clonotype turned up a few times. The V and J genes are TRBV7-2 and TRBJ1-4; D is uncertain. Looked up from germline, CDR1 is SGHTA and CDR2 is FQGNSA. Between the trimmed V and J ends, which lost 2 bases and 2 bases, there was a span of 9 bases. CDR3 length: 15 residues. In DNA form, the CDR3 reads TGTGCCAGCAGCTTAATACCAGCGACTAATGAAAAACTGTTTTTT. Translation: CASSLIPATNEKLFF.

The chain links TRBV20-1 to TRBJ2-3, with D possibly matching TRBD2 (6 bases). V shed 4 bases and J shed 5 bases, with 22 bases lying between them. Germline-derived CDR1 and CDR2 are DFQATT and SNEGSKA (reference sequence). CDR3 length equals 16 residues. The CDR3 loop reads CSATRGRDVRVDTQYF. The CDR3 DNA follows: TGCAGTGCTACCCGAGGGCGGGATGTGAGGGTAGATACGCAGTATTTT.

The V call is TRBV10-3, the J call TRBJ2-3; TRBD2 agrees at 10 bases. The CDR3 extends over 16 amino acids. With V trimmed by 5 bases and J by 2 bases, 7 bases remained unmatched. Germline-derived CDR1 and CDR2 are ENHRY and SYGVKD. CDR3 DNA: TGTGCCATCAGTTACAGCGGGAGGGCGAACACAGATACGCAGTATTTT. It is translated as CAISYSGRANTDTQYF.

This clonotype appeared a few times. The CDR3: CASSSQGSPLHF. The DNA for the CDR3 is TGCGCCAGCAGCTCGCAGGGCTCACCCCTCCACTTT. The chain is built from TRBV5-1 and TRBJ1-6; tentative D call: TRBD1 (5 bases). V was pared by 3 bases and J by 10 bases, with 8 bases between. Germline loops: CDR1 SGHRS, CDR2 YFSETQ. The CDR3 covers 12 residues. The full variable domain, with the rest looked up from reference TRBV5-1 and TRBJ1-6, is KAGVTQTPRYLIKTRGQQVTLSCSPISGHRSVSWYQQTPGQGLQFLFEYFSETQRNKGNFPGRFSGRQFSNSRSEMNVSTLELGDSALYLCASSSQGSPLHFGNGTRLTVT.

A few counts support this clonotype. The gene calls are TRBV12-3 or TRBV12-4 and TRBJ2-1, with D unresolved. CDR3 length equals 13 residues. The V and J ends lost 3 bases and 5 bases respectively, with 8 bases between them. This CDR3 is CASSFGVNNEQFF. DNA of the CDR3: TGTGCCAGCAGTTTTGGCGTAAACAATGAGCAGTTCTTC.

The chain joins TRBV4-2 to TRBJ2-5; perhaps TRBD2 as D (6 bases). Trimming took off 4 bases at V and 3 bases at J, with 18 bases between the two ends. The CDR3 consists of 16 residues. CDR1 is LGHNA, CDR2 YNFKEQ, per germline. CDR3 DNA sequence: TGTGCCAGCAGCCCCGAAGGGAGGCGCCCTGAAGAGACCCAGTACTTC. Its protein product is CASSPEGRRPEETQYF.

The rearrangement joins TRBV5-1 to TRBJ2-2, with a weak D call TRBD1 (6 bases). The V gene lost 5 bases and the J gene lost 3 bases, with 23 bases spanning the gap. Per the germline V gene, CDR1 is SGHRS and CDR2 is YFSETQ. The CDR3 consists of 18 residues. The CDR3 DNA reads as TGCGCCAGCAGTGGCCGCACAGGGTGGTTGTTGGACACCGGGGAGCTGTTTTTT. This encodes CASSGRTGWLLDTGELFF.

V is TRBV6-5 and J is TRBJ2-3; 10 bases agree with TRBD1. The CDR3 length is 14 residues. The germline CDR1 and CDR2 sequences are MNHEY and SVGAGI. Trimming at V came to 2 bases and at J to 8 bases, leaving 4 bases not matched to a gene. CDR3 sequence: CASSYETGGVTQYF. The CDR3 coding sequence is TGTGCCAGCAGTTACGAGACAGGGGGCGTTACGCAGTATTTT.